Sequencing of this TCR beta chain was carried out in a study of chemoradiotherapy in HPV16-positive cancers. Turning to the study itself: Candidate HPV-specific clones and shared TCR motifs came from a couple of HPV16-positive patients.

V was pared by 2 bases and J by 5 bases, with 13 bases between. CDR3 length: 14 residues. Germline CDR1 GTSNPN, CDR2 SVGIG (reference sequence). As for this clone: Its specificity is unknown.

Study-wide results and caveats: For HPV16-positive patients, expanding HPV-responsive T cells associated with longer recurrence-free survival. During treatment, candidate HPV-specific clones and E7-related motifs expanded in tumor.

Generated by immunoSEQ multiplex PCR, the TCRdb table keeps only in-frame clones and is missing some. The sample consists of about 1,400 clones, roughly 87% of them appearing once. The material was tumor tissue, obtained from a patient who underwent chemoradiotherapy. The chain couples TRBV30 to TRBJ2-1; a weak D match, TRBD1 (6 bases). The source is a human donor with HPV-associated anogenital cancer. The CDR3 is CAWSRDNYNNEQFF. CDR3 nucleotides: TGTGCCTGGAGTCGGGACAACTATAACAATGAGCAGTTCTTC. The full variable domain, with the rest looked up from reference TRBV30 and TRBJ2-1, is SQTIHQWPATLVQPVGSPLSLECTVEGTSNPNLYWYRQAAGRGLQLLFYSVGIGQISSEVPQNLSASRPQDRQFILSSKKLLLSDSGFYLCAWSRDNYNNEQFFGPGTRLTVL.